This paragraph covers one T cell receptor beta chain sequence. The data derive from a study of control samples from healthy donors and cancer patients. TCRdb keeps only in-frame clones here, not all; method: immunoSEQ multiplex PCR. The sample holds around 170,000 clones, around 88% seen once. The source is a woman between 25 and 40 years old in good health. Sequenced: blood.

CDR3 loop: CASSVVAGGGTGELFF. The CDR3 nucleotides are TGTGCCAGCAGCGTAGTTGCGGGAGGGGGGACCGGGGAGCTGTTTTTT. The chain carries TRBV9 and TRBJ2-2; 9 bases are shared with TRBD2. This CDR3 comprises 16 residues. Trimming removed 0 bases from V and 5 bases from J; junction bases left unmatched: 5. Germline V lookup: CDR1 SGDLS, CDR2 YYNGEE.